These 8 T cell receptor beta chains originate from one sample sequenced in a study of technical replicates of blood from a few donors. Clones were sequenced by immunoSEQ multiplex PCR, and TCRdb holds only the in-frame ones, with some missing. Of 75,000 to 95,000 clones detected, roughly 93% appear once; the ten largest clones hold about 0.4%. Sequenced input: T cells isolated from PBMCs. These receptors were collected from a human donor in good health.

This clone was detected only once. The rearrangement joins TRBV6-1 to TRBJ2-5; TRBD2 agrees at 11 bases. CDR1 is MNHNS and CDR2 is SASEGT in the germline V gene. The CDR3 totals 14 residues. Trimming took 4 bases from V and 5 from J; bases not matched to a gene: 3. The DNA of the CDR3 is TGTGCCAGCAGTGCGACTAGCGGGATGGAGACCCAGTACTTC. It codes for CASSATSGMETQYF.

The J gene is TRBJ2-5, the V gene TRBV25-1, with 8 positions matching TRBD1. This CDR3 has 17 residues. The V gene's germline CDR1 is MGHDK and CDR2 SYGVNS. Trimming at V came to 2 bases and at J to 5 bases, leaving 13 bases not matched to a gene. In DNA form, the CDR3 reads TGTGCCAGCAGTGAAAGTCTTCTGAGACAGGGGCGGGAGACCCAGTACTTC. Translating it yields CASSESLLRQGRETQYF.

This sequence joins TRBV19 and TRBJ2-5; no reliable D call. The V gene lost 7 bases and the J gene lost 2 bases, with 11 bases spanning the gap. The CDR3 has 13 residues. From germline, CDR1 is LNHDA and CDR2 SQIVND (reference sequence). The CDR3 bases are TGTGCCAGTAACGAGGCGAGGCAAGAGACCCAGTACTTC. Its translation is CASNEARQETQYF.

The chain carries TRBV27 and TRBJ1-5; 11 bases fit TRBD1. The ends lost 1 base at V and 6 bases at J; junction bases unmatched: 8. CDR1 and CDR2 (germline): MNHEY, SMNVEV (reference sequence). This CDR3 spans 17 amino acids. The CDR3 spells CASSLFARGTGGQPQHF. The DNA of the CDR3 is TGTGCCAGCAGTTTATTCGCCCGTGGGACAGGGGGTCAGCCCCAGCATTTT.

The rearrangement links TRBV19 to TRBJ1-1; TRBD1 matches 8 bases. The CDR3 consists of 13 residues. The V segment lost 7 bases and the J segment 11 bases; nucleotides outside the gene matches: 12. CDR1 is LNHDA and CDR2 is SQIVND in the germline V gene (reference sequence). CDR3 region: CASKVQGASRAFF. For the CDR3, the DNA is TGTGCCAGTAAGGTCCAGGGGGCTTCCAGGGCTTTCTTT. The full variable domain, rest sourced from reference TRBV19 and TRBJ1-1, is DGGITQSPKYLFRKEGQNVTLSCEQNLNHDAMYWYRQDPGQGLRLIYYSQIVNDFQKGDIAEGYSVSREKKESFPLTVTSAQKNPTAFYLCASKVQGASRAFFGQGTRLTVV.

This clone was seen once. The V gene is TRBV27, the J gene TRBJ2-1; 8 bases are a match to TRBD2. V was pared by 6 bases and J by 10 bases, with 17 bases of the junction left unmatched. The germline V gene has CDR1 MNHEY and CDR2 SMNVEV (reference sequence). This CDR3 spans 16 amino acids. The CDR3 region is CASSPFSGGVIGEQFF. As DNA, the CDR3 is TGTGCCAGCAGCCCCTTTTCGGGAGGGGTGATTGGGGAGCAGTTCTTC.

This rearrangement joins TRBV7-9 to TRBJ2-4; D not resolved. Germline V gene sequence: CDR1 SEHNR, CDR2 FQNEAQ (reference sequence). The V end was cut by 2 bases, the J end by 12 bases, with 11 bases between. CDR3 size: 12 residues. DNA for the CDR3: TGTGCCAGCAGCTTAATTACGCAGTCTCAGTACTTC. Translating it yields CASSLITQSQYF.

V usage is TRBV18 and J usage is TRBJ1-1; no definite D call. V lost 2 bases, J lost 5 bases, and 6 bases lay in between. This CDR3 is built from 12 residues. Per the germline V gene, CDR1 is KGHSH and CDR2 is LQKENI. As DNA, the CDR3 is TGTGCCAGCTCACCAGATGAGACTGAAGCTTTCTTT. The encoded protein is CASSPDETEAFF.